This TCR beta chain is from a study of cytomegalovirus exposure and HLA in healthy donors. As for the study in general: An analysis done earlier identified 117 million unique TCR beta sequences from 190 million or so T cells.

Nominally healthy donors provided the samples, though records likely missed some immune exposures. Regarding the study as a whole: A later analysis found common viral pathogens apparently linked to several of the most significant clusters.

PCR primers comprised 60 Vbeta and 13 Jbeta primers. TCRdb keeps only in-frame clones here, not all; method: immunoSEQ multiplex PCR. The table shows about 190,000 clones, with around 85% occurring only once. Germline V gives CDR1 PRHDT, CDR2 FYEKMQ (reference sequence). This CDR3 has 14 amino acids. V lost 6 bases to trimming and J lost 4 bases, with 13 bases between them. As concerns this clone: Antigen specificity is unknown.

What was sequenced was PBMCs. The chain recombines TRBV13 with TRBJ1-5; maybe TRBD1 (5 bases). This clonotype was sampled from a boy aged 2 to 9 in good health and CMV-seronegative. CDR3 nucleotide sequence: TGTGCCAGCAGTGCGGGGGGGAGGAATCAGCCCCAGCATTTT. It translates to CASSAGGRNQPQHF. Full variable domain (remainder filled in from reference TRBV13 and TRBJ1-5): AAGVIQSPRHLIKEKRETATLKCYPIPRHDTVYWYQQGPGQDPQFLISFYEKMQSDKGSIPDRFSAQQFSDYHSELNMSSLELGDSALYFCASSAGGRNQPQHFGDGTRLSIL.